This T cell receptor beta chain appears in the sequencing data of a study of post-analysis software for immune sequencing data. CDR1 is LNHNV and CDR2 is YYDKDF in the germline V gene (reference sequence). Trimming took 5 bases from V and 6 from J, leaving 17 bases between them. CDR3 length equals 15 residues. A note on this clonotype: No antigen is known for it.

The TCR beta cDNA libraries carried unique molecular identifiers. From around 0.96 to 9.9 million T cells, 400,000 to 600,000 cDNA molecules were obtained. Each CDR3 protein is one row after TCRdb ran MiXCR on the PCR reads. The sample carries over 250,000 distinct CDR3 sequences, about 40% recorded once. Regarding the study as a whole: Comparison of patients with controls showed four or five TRBV segments more frequent in patients, TRBV5-6, TRBV5-1 and TRBV20-1 among them. In multiple sclerosis, normalized Chao1 diversity was significantly below that of controls.

Sequenced sample: blood. This sequence was found in a girl aged 5 to 17 with multiple sclerosis. This chain links TRBV15 with TRBJ2-1, with D possibly called TRBD1 or TRBD2 (5 bases each). CDR3 in DNA: TGTGCCACCAGCCACCTTCGGGACGGCGGCAATGAGCAGTTCTTC. Its translation: CATSHLRDGGNEQFF.